This TCR beta chain comes out of a study of blood T cell repertoires in COVID-19. Overall study: Collection of acute and convalescent COVID-19 samples took place in the United States, Italy and Spain.

J was trimmed by 5 bases and V by 3 bases; bases with no gene match: 10. Per the germline V gene, CDR1 is SEHNR and CDR2 is FQNEAQ (reference sequence). CDR3 length: 16 residues. Using immunoSEQ multiplex PCR, the repertoire was profiled, and TCRdb retains in-frame clones only, with some absent. Of approximately 76,000 clones listed, 86% are singletons. The sequence was collected from a man older than 75 in a cohort sampled during active COVID-19. The J gene is TRBJ2-1, the V gene TRBV7-9; 7 bases are shared with TRBD1. Material for sequencing was peripheral blood. The CDR3 nucleotides are TGTGCCAGCAGCTTGGGAATGGGACAGACAAACAATGAGCAGTTCTTC. It translates to CASSLGMGQTNNEQFF. Full variable domain (outside the CDR3, taken from reference TRBV7-9 and TRBJ2-1): DTGVSQNPRHKITKRGQNVTFRCDPISEHNRLYWYRQTLGQGPEFLTYFQNEAQLEKSRLLSDRFSAERPKGSFSTLEIQRTEQGDSAMYLCASSLGMGQTNNEQFFGPGTRLTVL.